The 20 T cell receptor beta chains presented below share a single source sample, sequenced in a study of identifying expanded T cells in peripheral blood. TCRdb's table, derived via immunoSEQ multiplex PCR, lists solely in-frame clones and lacks some. The table has over 45,000 clones, over 75% seen once; the top ten hold around a sixth. Sequencing was carried out using blood. Receptors originate from a person between 18 and 75 years old in good health.

The V call is TRBV6-1, the J call TRBJ2-1, with 7 bases matching TRBD2. CDR3 length: 15 residues. Germline V gives CDR1 MNHNS, CDR2 SASEGT. J lost 3 bases, V lost 7 bases, and 9 bases had no gene match. The CDR3 coding sequence is TGTGCCAGCATCGTAAGCGGGACCGGCTACAATGAGCAGTTCTTC. Translation: CASIVSGTGYNEQFF.

The DNA of the CDR3 is TGTGCCAGCAGCCCGAAGGGACAGGGTTATGGCTACACCTTC. Its protein product is CASSPKGQGYGYTF. The chain carries TRBV7-2 and TRBJ1-2, with 9 bases fitting TRBD1. V gave up 5 bases and J gave up 5 bases; unmatched junction bases: 6. Germline V gene data show CDR1 as SGHTA and CDR2 as FQGNSA. This CDR3 is built from 14 residues.

The chain links TRBV7-2 to TRBJ1-1, with D perhaps TRBD1 (6 bases). The CDR3 runs to 15 residues. V lost 1 base to trimming and J lost 6 bases, with 15 bases between them. Germline CDR1 and CDR2: SGHTA and FQGNSA. The CDR3 nucleotides are TGTGCCAGCAGCTTAGGGGGGCAGGGGTTTGCTGAAGCTTTCTTT. Residues: CASSLGGQGFAEAFF.

The V and J genes are TRBV5-1 and TRBJ1-3, with a possible D match to TRBD1 (6 bases). V was pared by 4 bases and J by 4 bases, with 21 bases between. The CDR3 is 17 residues long. Germline CDR1 SGHRS, CDR2 YFSETQ. In nucleotides, the CDR3 is TGCGCCAGCAGCCAATCCACCGACAGGATCAGAGGAAACACCATATATTTT. Its protein is CASSQSTDRIRGNTIYF.

This chain uses TRBV28 with TRBJ1-4; a weak D match, TRBD1 (5 bases). The CDR3 loop spans 15 amino acids. V lost 5 bases and J lost 5, with 15 bases in between. The V gene's germline CDR1 is MDHEN and CDR2 SYDVKM. CDR3 coding DNA: TGTGCCAGCAGTGGTCGACAGAATAGAAATGAAAAACTGTTTTTT. Protein: CASSGRQNRNEKLFF.

V gene TRBV6-1 combines with J gene TRBJ1-5; the D gene is possibly TRBD1 (6 bases). This CDR3 has 14 amino acids. Germline V gene sequence: CDR1 MNHNS, CDR2 SASEGT. V lost 4 bases and J 6 bases, leaving 13 bases between the germline ends. CDR3 sequence: CASSGGGQSQPQHF. The CDR3 bases are TGTGCCAGCAGTGGGGGGGGGCAAAGTCAGCCCCAGCATTTT.

The V call is TRBV7-2, the J call TRBJ2-5; D gene unclear. This CDR3 has 15 residues. V was trimmed by 2 bases and J by 4 bases, leaving 14 bases between them. Germline CDR1 reads SGHTA; CDR2 reads FQGNSA. The CDR3 loop is CASSLNGRLGETQYF. For the CDR3, the DNA is TGTGCCAGCAGCTTAAACGGCCGGCTGGGAGAGACCCAGTACTTC.

The CDR3, as DNA: TGCGCCAGCAGCCAACGAATATCCGCGGGCAGAGCTAACTATGGCTACACCTTC. Protein: CASSQRISAGRANYGYTF. The chain is built from TRBV4-3 and TRBJ1-2; D is uncertain. This CDR3 region has 18 residues. Germline V gives CDR1 LGHNA, CDR2 YSLEER. The V and J ends lost 2 bases and 0 bases respectively, with 19 bases between them.

The chain joins TRBV6-5 to TRBJ1-1; unclear D gene. Trimming stripped 5 bases from V and 3 bases from J, with 10 bases between. Looked up from germline, CDR1 is MNHEY and CDR2 is SVGAGI. This CDR3 contains 13 residues. The CDR3 nucleotides read TGTGCCAGCAGTATCCATCGGTACACTGAAGCTTTCTTT. Translation: CASSIHRYTEAFF.

The V and J genes are TRBV29-1 and TRBJ1-1; perhaps TRBD1 as D (6 bases). Trimming took off 5 bases at V and 4 bases at J, with 17 bases between the two ends. Germline lookup yields CDR1 SQVTM and CDR2 ANQGSEA. This CDR3 contains 14 residues. CDR3 region: CSVTMMGAFTEAFF. In nucleotides, the CDR3 is TGCAGCGTTACTATGATGGGGGCCTTCACTGAAGCTTTCTTT.

This clone was seen only once. The chain combines TRBV9 with TRBJ2-2, with a possible D match to TRBD1 (5 bases). This CDR3 region has 14 residues. Trimming pared 3 bases from V and 4 bases from J, leaving 10 bases between. Germline CDR1 reads SGDLS; CDR2 reads YYNGEE. The CDR3 DNA sequence: TGTGCCAGCAGCGGGCTTAGGGGCACCGGGGAGCTGTTTTTT. Translation: CASSGLRGTGELFF.

The chain couples TRBV5-1 to TRBJ1-2; D gene uncertain. Germline values: CDR1 SGHRS, CDR2 YFSETQ. There are 14 residues in the CDR3. Trimming took off 0 bases at V and 7 bases at J, with 13 bases between the two ends. The CDR3 reads CASSLGGPLGGYTF. The CDR3 DNA follows: TGCGCCAGCAGCTTGGGAGGGCCCCTAGGTGGCTACACCTTC.

The chain recombines TRBV5-1 with TRBJ1-2; possible D gene TRBD1, 5 bases. There are 14 residues in the CDR3. The V gene's germline CDR1 is SGHRS and CDR2 YFSETQ. Trimming stripped 4 bases from V and 1 base from J, with 11 bases between. The CDR3 spells CASSGVQGNYGYTF. The CDR3 region has the DNA TGCGCCAGCAGCGGGGTCCAGGGTAACTATGGCTACACCTTC. The whole variable domain, remainder taken from reference TRBV5-1 and TRBJ1-2, is KAGVTQTPRYLIKTRGQQVTLSCSPISGHRSVSWYQQTPGQGLQFLFEYFSETQRNKGNFPGRFSGRQFSNSRSEMNVSTLELGDSALYLCASSGVQGNYGYTFGSGTRLTVV.

This clone was found once. The CDR3 DNA follows: TGTGCCAGCAGCCACAGGTCGGGTCGGCCTGCGGAGACCCAGTACTTC. This codes for CASSHRSGRPAETQYF. V and J are TRBV11-2 and TRBJ2-5; D is possibly TRBD1 (5 bases). The V and J ends lost 5 bases and 5 bases respectively, with 21 bases between them. Germline CDR1 SGHAT, CDR2 FQNNGV. The CDR3 spans 16 residues.

The chain couples TRBV6-1 to TRBJ2-7, with D tentatively TRBD1 (6 bases). V lost 6 bases and J 1 base, leaving 16 bases between the germline ends. The germline V gene has CDR1 MNHNS and CDR2 SASEGT. This CDR3 is 15 amino acids long. The CDR3 spells CASSYGGGYSYEQYF. The CDR3 DNA follows: TGTGCCAGCAGCTATGGGGGCGGATATTCCTACGAGCAGTACTTC.

This clone was recorded only once. This chain connects TRBV18 to TRBJ1-1; 8 bases agree with TRBD1. The junction had 6 bases not matched to a gene; V was cut back by 3 bases and J by 6 bases. The germline V gene has CDR1 KGHSH and CDR2 LQKENI. CDR3 length: 14 amino acids. The CDR3: CASSPETGVAEAFF. CDR3 in DNA: TGTGCCAGCTCACCGGAGACAGGGGTAGCTGAAGCTTTCTTT.

The V and J genes are TRBV6-5 and TRBJ1-4, with a possible D match to TRBD1 (6 bases). The V end lost 7 bases, the J end lost 6 bases, and 15 bases lay between the germline ends. The length of the CDR3 is 14 residues. Per germline, CDR1 MNHEY and CDR2 SVGAGI. The CDR3 DNA reads TGTGCCAGCAAGGACAGCGGTTGGGATGAAAAACTGTTTTTT. It codes for CASKDSGWDEKLFF.

The chain carries TRBV5-1 and TRBJ2-2; no firm D call. V gave up 0 bases and J gave up 2 bases, with 11 bases separating them. The CDR3 consists of 16 residues. Germline values: CDR1 SGHRS, CDR2 YFSETQ. CDR3 bases: TGCGCCAGCAGCTTGGCCGGCACGGCCAACACCGGGGAGCTGTTTTTT. The encoded protein is CASSLAGTANTGELFF. The complete variable domain, with remaining parts taken from reference TRBV5-1 and TRBJ2-2, reads KAGVTQTPRYLIKTRGQQVTLSCSPISGHRSVSWYQQTPGQGLQFLFEYFSETQRNKGNFPGRFSGRQFSNSRSEMNVSTLELGDSALYLCASSLAGTANTGELFFGEGSRLTVL.

The chain uses TRBV4-1 and TRBJ2-1, with D possibly matching TRBD2 (5 bases). V shed 3 bases and J shed 7 bases, with 13 bases lying between them. CDR1 is MGHRA and CDR2 is YSYEKL in the germline V gene. This CDR3 has 14 amino acids. CDR3 bases: TGCGCCAGCAGCCAGTCTGCTAGCTGGAATGAGCAGTTCTTC. Translated: CASSQSASWNEQFF.

The V call is TRBV19, the J call TRBJ1-4; D is possibly TRBD1 (6 bases). Germline V lookup: CDR1 LNHDA, CDR2 SQIVND (reference sequence). This CDR3 comprises 13 residues. V lost 7 bases to trimming and J lost 3 bases, with 9 bases between them. The CDR3 DNA sequence: TGTGCCAGTACCAGGGGTGCTAATGAAAAACTGTTTTTT. Translation: CASTRGANEKLFF.